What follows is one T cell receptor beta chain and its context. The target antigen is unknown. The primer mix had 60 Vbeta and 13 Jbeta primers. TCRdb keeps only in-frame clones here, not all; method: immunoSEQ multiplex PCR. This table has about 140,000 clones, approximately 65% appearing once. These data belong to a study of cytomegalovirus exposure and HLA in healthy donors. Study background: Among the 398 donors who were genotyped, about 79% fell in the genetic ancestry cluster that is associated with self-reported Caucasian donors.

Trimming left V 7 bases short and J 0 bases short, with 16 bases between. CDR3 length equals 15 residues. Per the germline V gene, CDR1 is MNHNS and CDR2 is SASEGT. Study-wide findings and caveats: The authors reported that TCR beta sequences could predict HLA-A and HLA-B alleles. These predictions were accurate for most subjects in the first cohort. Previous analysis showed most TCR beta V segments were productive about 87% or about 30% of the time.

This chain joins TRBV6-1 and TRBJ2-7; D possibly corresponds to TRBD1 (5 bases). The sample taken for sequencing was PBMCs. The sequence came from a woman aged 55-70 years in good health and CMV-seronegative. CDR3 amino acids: CASISGHLISYEQYF. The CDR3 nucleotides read TGTGCCAGCATTTCCGGACATTTAATCTCCTACGAGCAGTACTTC.